Presented here are 19 T cell receptor beta chains from one specimen sequenced in a study of cytomegalovirus exposure and HLA in healthy donors. PCR was performed using 60 Vbeta and 13 Jbeta primers. Here immunoSEQ multiplex PCR was the method, and the copy in TCRdb shows in-frame clones only, minus some. The sample gives about 130,000 clones, around 9% of which show up once; 5% to 6% is in the top ten. The sequencing input was PBMCs. The receptors were sampled from a man aged 35-49 years in good health and CMV-seronegative.

The chain combines TRBV28 with TRBJ1-1; perhaps TRBD1 as D (5 bases). This CDR3 comprises 14 residues. Trimming shortened V by 2 bases and J by 3 bases, and 10 bases separated the two germline ends. The germline CDR1 and CDR2 sequences are MDHEN and SYDVKM. The CDR3 sequence is CASSLQGAYTEAFF. In nucleotides, the CDR3 is TGTGCCAGCAGTTTACAGGGCGCTTACACTGAAGCTTTCTTT.

This clone was recorded a few times. The chain has TRBV19 and TRBJ2-1, with D possibly being TRBD1 (6 bases). Trimming shortened V by 4 bases and J by 8 bases, and 15 bases separated the two germline ends. CDR3 length: 14 amino acids. Germline V CDR1 and CDR2: LNHDA, SQIVND (reference sequence). Written as DNA, the CDR3 is TGTGCCAGTAGTACCCGGGACACTCAGGATGAGCAGTTCTTC. Protein: CASSTRDTQDEQFF.

This clone appeared a few times. The chain employs TRBV19 and TRBJ2-7; D is undetermined. There are 12 residues in the CDR3. The germline gives CDR1 LNHDA, CDR2 SQIVND (reference sequence). Trimming removed 5 bases at V and 3 bases at J, with 8 bases between. The CDR3 nucleotides are TGTGCCAGTAGTGCGAACTACTACGAGCAGTACTTC. Encoded protein: CASSANYYEQYF. Full variable domain (rest looked up from reference TRBV19 and TRBJ2-7): DGGITQSPKYLFRKEGQNVTLSCEQNLNHDAMYWYRQDPGQGLRLIYYSQIVNDFQKGDIAEGYSVSREKKESFPLTVTSAQKNPTAFYLCASSANYYEQYFGPGTRLTVT.

The chain recombines TRBV30 with TRBJ2-3, with 7 nucleotides matching TRBD1. The CDR3 spans 15 residues. The V and J ends lost 0 bases and 4 bases, in that order; junction bases with no gene match: 7. From germline, CDR1 is GTSNPN and CDR2 SVGIG (reference sequence). CDR3 sequence reads: CAWSVLDRDSDTQYF. CDR3 DNA: TGTGCCTGGAGTGTACTCGACAGGGATTCAGATACGCAGTATTTT.

The table lists this clone with a few counts. The J gene is TRBJ2-5, the V gene TRBV28; 14 bases line up with TRBD2. Germline values: CDR1 MDHEN, CDR2 SYDVKM. J lost 2 bases, V lost 5 bases, and 13 bases had no gene match. The CDR3 has 19 residues. The CDR3 DNA reads as TGTGCCAGCAGTCCCCGACAAGGACTAGCGGGGGGCCTTCAAGAGACCCAGTACTTC. Amino acids: CASSPRQGLAGGLQETQYF.

The genes are TRBV4-2 and TRBJ2-6, with a tentative D call TRBD1 (6 bases). This CDR3 is built from 16 residues. Germline CDR1 LGHNA, CDR2 YNFKEQ. Trimming shortened V by 5 bases and J by 4 bases, and 15 bases separated the two germline ends. The CDR3 bases are TGTGCCAGCAGCAAACTTGGGACAACAGGGGCCAACGTCCTGACTTTC. Translating it yields CASSKLGTTGANVLTF.

The rearrangement uses TRBV29-1 and TRBJ1-4; perhaps TRBD1 as D (5 bases). Trimming cost V 3 bases and J 9 bases, with 11 bases left between them. This CDR3 is 12 amino acids long. Germline lookup yields CDR1 SQVTM and CDR2 ANQGSEA. The CDR3 here is CSVEADMQKLFF. Here the CDR3 DNA reads TGCAGCGTTGAGGCGGACATGCAAAAACTGTTTTTT.

This clone was observed a handful of times. This chain uses TRBV5-5 with TRBJ2-7; 12 bases fit TRBD2. V lost 4 bases and J lost 0; bases outside the gene matches: 2. The CDR3 has 15 residues. Germline V gives CDR1 SGHKS, CDR2 YYEKEE (reference sequence). In nucleotides, the CDR3 is TGTGCCAGCAGCCGGACTAGCGGGGACTCCTACGAGCAGTACTTC. It translates to CASSRTSGDSYEQYF.

This clone has just a few counts. The chain couples TRBV27 to TRBJ1-5, with a tentative D call TRBD1 (5 bases). With 5 bases removed from V and 4 bases from J, the gap between germline ends came to 9 bases. Germline CDR1 and CDR2: MNHEY and SMNVEV (reference sequence). The CDR3 covers 13 residues. The CDR3 DNA follows: TGTGCCAGCAGTAGTGGGGGGAATCAGCCCCAGCATTTT. Translating it yields CASSSGGNQPQHF.

This clone occurred a few times. V gene TRBV5-1 combines with J gene TRBJ1-3; 9 bases fit TRBD1. Germline V gives CDR1 SGHRS, CDR2 YFSETQ. V lost 4 bases and J lost 4; bases outside the gene matches: 3. The CDR3 extends over 14 amino acids. This chain's CDR3 is CASSPGTGGNTIYF. The DNA of the CDR3 is TGCGCCAGCAGCCCCGGGACAGGGGGAAACACCATATATTTT.

The chain couples TRBV4-3 to TRBJ2-7; 11 bases align to TRBD2. CDR3 size: 16 residues. J lost 6 bases, V lost 0 bases, and 7 bases had no gene match. Germline CDR1 is LGHNA and CDR2 is YSLEER. The CDR3 is CASSQDLAGGRREQYF. The CDR3 DNA sequence: TGCGCCAGCAGCCAAGATTTAGCGGGGGGGCGACGCGAGCAGTACTTC.

V is TRBV19 and J is TRBJ2-7, with 10 bases identical to TRBD1. The CDR3 is 16 residues long. J gave up 3 bases and V 6 bases, and 11 bases lay outside the gene matches. Per germline, CDR1 LNHDA and CDR2 SQIVND (reference sequence). CDR3 sequence: CASSPPRGTGVYEQYF. CDR3 bases: TGTGCCAGTAGCCCTCCCCGAGGGACAGGGGTCTACGAGCAGTACTTC. Together with reference TRBV19 and TRBJ2-7, the CDR3 gives the full variable domain: DGGITQSPKYLFRKEGQNVTLSCEQNLNHDAMYWYRQDPGQGLRLIYYSQIVNDFQKGDIAEGYSVSREKKESFPLTVTSAQKNPTAFYLCASSPPRGTGVYEQYFGPGTRLTVT.

A few counts support this clone. V gene TRBV28 combines with J gene TRBJ1-2; no clear D. The CDR3 sequence is 17 residues long. Per the germline V gene, CDR1 is MDHEN and CDR2 is SYDVKM. Trimming removed 6 bases from V and 0 bases from J, with 20 bases in between. The CDR3 here is CASRSLRRVRANYGYTF. CDR3 in DNA: TGTGCCAGCAGGAGCCTCCGGAGGGTGAGAGCTAACTATGGCTACACCTTC.

The J gene is TRBJ2-1, the V gene TRBV19; 9 nucleotides line up with TRBD1. The CDR3 has 15 residues. Trimming took 3 bases from V and 1 from J; bases not matched to a gene: 1. Germline CDR1 reads LNHDA; CDR2 reads SQIVND (reference sequence). The CDR3 sequence: CASSIGQGSYNEQFF. CDR3 DNA: TGTGCCAGTAGTATTGGACAGGGGTCCTACAATGAGCAGTTCTTC.

This clone showed up just a few times. The J gene is TRBJ2-5, the V gene TRBV13; D is unresolved. CDR1 PRHDT and CDR2 FYEKMQ come from the germline V gene (reference sequence). V lost 4 bases to trimming and J lost 7 bases, with 13 bases between them. This CDR3 spans 13 amino acids. The CDR3 reads CASSSGPKRTQYF. The CDR3 nucleotides are TGTGCCAGCAGCTCCGGCCCGAAGCGGACCCAGTACTTC.

The chain uses TRBV6-5 and TRBJ2-1; weak D call: TRBD2 (6 bases). The CDR3 is 15 residues long. Trimming pared 6 bases from V and 5 bases from J, leaving 17 bases between. Germline CDR1 reads MNHEY; CDR2 reads SVGAGI. CDR3 residues: CASRYPWGEDNEQFF. The CDR3 DNA reads TGTGCCAGCAGGTATCCCTGGGGGGAGGACAATGAGCAGTTCTTC.

This clone was observed a handful of times. The same CDR3 can be traced to other DNA sequences in this sample. The gene calls are TRBV27 and TRBJ1-6; D uncertain. CDR1 is MNHEY and CDR2 is SMNVEV in the germline V gene (reference sequence). V lost 2 bases to trimming and J lost 9 bases, with 8 bases between them. The CDR3 runs to 13 residues. Here the CDR3 reads CASSLLGLSPLHF. The CDR3 nucleotides read TGTGCCAGCAGTTTACTGGGCCTTTCACCCCTCCACTTT.

This clone has only a few counts. V and J are TRBV7-8 and TRBJ1-2, with 9 bases identical to TRBD1. Germline loops: CDR1 SGHVS, CDR2 FQNEAQ. The V and J ends lost 5 bases and 11 bases, in that order; junction bases with no gene match: 12. The CDR3 is 14 residues long. CDR3 coding DNA: TGTGCCAGCAGCCCCGACCCCGGGACAGGGAGGTACACCTTC. Residues: CASSPDPGTGRYTF.

Only a few counts were recorded for this clone. V and J are TRBV7-3 and TRBJ2-7; 14 bases are shared with TRBD2. The CDR3 totals 16 residues. Germline assignment: CDR1 SGHTA and CDR2 FQGTGA. V shed 5 bases and J 5 bases; nucleotides not matched to a gene: 8. The DNA of the CDR3 is TGTGCCAGCAGCCCAGGACTAGCGGGGGGAATCGACGAGCAGTACTTC. Residues: CASSPGLAGGIDEQYF.